Described below is a single TCR beta chain sequence and its context. Antigen: not known. The data belong to a study of T cell responses to AZD1222 COVID-19 vaccine. Study-wide results and limits: Most donors were white British, females outnumbered males, and clonal diversity was possibly underestimated.

Sequencing was performed with immunoSEQ multiplex PCR; in TCRdb, only in-frame clones are kept and a portion is missing. The sample includes 100,000 to 150,000 clones, around 90% of them seen just once. Trimming pared 6 bases from V and 4 bases from J, leaving 12 bases between. CDR1 and CDR2 (germline): MNHEY, SMNVEV (reference sequence). The CDR3 sequence is 13 residues long. The origin of this receptor is an adult who received the AZD1222 COVID-19 vaccine. J is TRBJ1-2 and V is TRBV27; unclear D gene. Sequencing used peripheral blood, obtained 28 days after the second AZD1222 dose. The CDR3 loop reads CASRRDGSYGYTF. The CDR3 DNA is TGTGCCAGCAGGAGAGACGGGTCCTATGGCTACACCTTC.